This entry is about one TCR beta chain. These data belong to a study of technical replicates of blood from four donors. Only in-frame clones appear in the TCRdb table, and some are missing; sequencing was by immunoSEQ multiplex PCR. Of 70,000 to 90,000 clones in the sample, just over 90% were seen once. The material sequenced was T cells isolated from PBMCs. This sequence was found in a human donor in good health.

The CDR3 reads CASSFLRGYEQYF. DNA of the CDR3: TGTGCCAGCAGCTTTCTCAGGGGTTACGAGCAGTACTTC. V is TRBV7-3 and J is TRBJ2-7; tentatively, D is TRBD1 (6 bases). The CDR3 is 13 amino acids. Between the trimmed V and J ends, which lost 3 bases and 4 bases, there was a span of 10 bases. Germline lookup yields CDR1 SGHTA and CDR2 FQGTGA.